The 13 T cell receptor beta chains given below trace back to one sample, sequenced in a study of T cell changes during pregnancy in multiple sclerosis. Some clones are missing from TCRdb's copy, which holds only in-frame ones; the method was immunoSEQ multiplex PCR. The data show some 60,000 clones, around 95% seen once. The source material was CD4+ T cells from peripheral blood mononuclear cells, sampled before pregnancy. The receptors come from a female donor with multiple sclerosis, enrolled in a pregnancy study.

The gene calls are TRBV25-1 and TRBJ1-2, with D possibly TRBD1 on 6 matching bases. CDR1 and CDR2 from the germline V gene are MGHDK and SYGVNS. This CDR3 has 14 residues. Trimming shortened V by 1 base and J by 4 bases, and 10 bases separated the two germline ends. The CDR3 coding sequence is TGTGCCAGCAGTGAATCCGGGGGGCTCTATGGCTACACCTTC. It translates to CASSESGGLYGYTF.

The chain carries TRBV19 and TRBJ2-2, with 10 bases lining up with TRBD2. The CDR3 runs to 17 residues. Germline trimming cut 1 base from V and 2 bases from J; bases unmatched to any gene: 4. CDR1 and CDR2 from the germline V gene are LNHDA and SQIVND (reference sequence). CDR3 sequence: CASSIALLAGNTGELFF. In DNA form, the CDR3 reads TGTGCCAGTAGTATAGCGTTACTAGCGGGAAACACCGGGGAGCTGTTTTTT.

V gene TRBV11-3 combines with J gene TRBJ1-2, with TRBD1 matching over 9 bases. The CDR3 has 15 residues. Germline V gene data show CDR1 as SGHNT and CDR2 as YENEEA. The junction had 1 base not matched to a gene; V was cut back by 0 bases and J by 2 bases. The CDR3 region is CASSLEGTGNYGYTF. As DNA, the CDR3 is TGTGCCAGCAGCTTAGAAGGGACAGGGAACTATGGCTACACCTTC.

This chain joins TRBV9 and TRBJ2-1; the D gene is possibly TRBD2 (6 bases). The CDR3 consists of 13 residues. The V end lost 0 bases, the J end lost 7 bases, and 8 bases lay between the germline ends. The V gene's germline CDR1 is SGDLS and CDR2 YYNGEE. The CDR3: CASSVALANEQFF. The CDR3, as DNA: TGTGCCAGCAGCGTAGCGCTAGCGAATGAGCAGTTCTTC.

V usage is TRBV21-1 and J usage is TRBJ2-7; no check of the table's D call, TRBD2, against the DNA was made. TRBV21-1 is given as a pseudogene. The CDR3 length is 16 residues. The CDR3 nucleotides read TGTGCCAGCAGCAAAGCTGAGCTAGCGGGACGATACGAGCAGTACTTC. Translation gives CASSKAELAGRYEQYF.

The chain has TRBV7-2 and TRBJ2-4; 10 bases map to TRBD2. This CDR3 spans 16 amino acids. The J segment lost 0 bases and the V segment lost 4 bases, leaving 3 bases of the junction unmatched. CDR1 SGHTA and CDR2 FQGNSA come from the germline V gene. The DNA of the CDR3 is TGTGCCAGCAGCTCACTAGCGGGACTAGCCAAAAACATTCAGTACTTC. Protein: CASSSLAGLAKNIQYF.

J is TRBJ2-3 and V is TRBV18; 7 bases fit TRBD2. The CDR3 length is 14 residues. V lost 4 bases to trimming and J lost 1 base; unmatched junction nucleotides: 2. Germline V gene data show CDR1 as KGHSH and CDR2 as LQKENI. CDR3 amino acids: CASSQREGTDTQYF. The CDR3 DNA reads TGTGCCAGCTCACAACGGGAGGGCACAGATACGCAGTATTTT.

DNA of the CDR3: TGTGCCAGCAGCTTTAACCATGGGGGACTCCAAGAGACCCAGTACTTC. As protein: CASSFNHGGLQETQYF. This chain uses TRBV5-5 with TRBJ2-5; weak D call: TRBD2 (6 bases). The CDR3 is 16 amino acids. The germline gives CDR1 SGHKS, CDR2 YYEKEE (reference sequence). V lost 2 bases, J lost 1 base, and 15 bases lay in between. The full variable domain, rest sourced from reference TRBV5-5 and TRBJ2-5, is DAGVTQSPTHLIKTRGQQVTLRCSPISGHKSVSWYQQVLGQGPQFIFQYYEKEERGRGNFPDRFSARQFPNYSSELNVNALLLGDSALYLCASSFNHGGLQETQYFGPGTRLLVL.

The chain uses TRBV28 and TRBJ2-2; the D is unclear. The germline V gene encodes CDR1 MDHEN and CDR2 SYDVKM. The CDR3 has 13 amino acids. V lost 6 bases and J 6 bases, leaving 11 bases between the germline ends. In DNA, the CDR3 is TGTGCCAGCAGCCAAAGCCTTCCCGGGGAGCTGTTTTTT. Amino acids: CASSQSLPGELFF.

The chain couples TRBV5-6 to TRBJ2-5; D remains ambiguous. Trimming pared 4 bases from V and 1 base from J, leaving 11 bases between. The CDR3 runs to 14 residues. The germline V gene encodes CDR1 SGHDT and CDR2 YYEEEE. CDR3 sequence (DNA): TGTGCCAGCAGCCCACTCGGGTCCCAAGAGACCCAGTACTTC. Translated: CASSPLGSQETQYF.

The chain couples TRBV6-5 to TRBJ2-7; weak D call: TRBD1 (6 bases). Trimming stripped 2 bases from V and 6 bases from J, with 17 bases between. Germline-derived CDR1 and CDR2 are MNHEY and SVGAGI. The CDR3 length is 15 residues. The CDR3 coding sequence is TGTGCCAGCAGTTACGTGGCCAGGGGTTTGGGCGAGCAGTACTTC. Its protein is CASSYVARGLGEQYF.

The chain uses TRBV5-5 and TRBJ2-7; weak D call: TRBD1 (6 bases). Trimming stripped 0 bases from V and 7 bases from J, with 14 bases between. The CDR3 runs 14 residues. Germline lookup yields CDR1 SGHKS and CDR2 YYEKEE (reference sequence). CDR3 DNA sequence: TGTGCCAGCAGCTTGGAGCCAGGGGTAGGGGAGCAGTACTTC. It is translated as CASSLEPGVGEQYF.

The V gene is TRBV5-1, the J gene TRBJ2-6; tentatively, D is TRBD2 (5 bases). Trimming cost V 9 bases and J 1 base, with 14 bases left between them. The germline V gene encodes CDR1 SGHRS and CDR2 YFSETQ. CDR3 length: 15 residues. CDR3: CATSRGRSGANVLTF. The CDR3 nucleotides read TGCGCCACCAGTCGGGGAAGGTCTGGGGCCAACGTCCTGACTTTC.